This T cell receptor (beta chain) originates from a study of blood T cell repertoires in COVID-19. About the research overall: Acute-phase and convalescent COVID-19 samples originated in the United States, Italy and Spain. PBMCs, B-cell-depleted T cells, or T cells provided the cDNA or gDNA that made up the material.

V was trimmed by 6 bases and J by 7 bases, leaving 18 bases between them. Germline V gene lookup returns CDR1 MGHRA and CDR2 YSYEKL. The CDR3 loop spans 15 amino acids. In the source study's methods: Reference gene primer amplification yielded estimated nucleated cell counts. Clones were read by immunoSEQ multiplex PCR, and TCRdb kept only the in-frame ones, dropping some. V and J calls and clone size are as listed in that table; D and trimming were resolved from the DNA. The sample includes over 110,000 clones, about 87% of them seen just once. This chain uses TRBV4-1 with TRBJ1-4, with D maybe TRBD1 (6 bases). This clonotype originated in a human donor in a cohort sampled during active COVID-19. Source material: peripheral blood. The CDR3 loop is CASRTGEGTFEKLFF. CDR3 DNA sequence: TGCGCCAGCAGGACCGGGGAAGGGACATTTGAAAAACTGTTTTTT.